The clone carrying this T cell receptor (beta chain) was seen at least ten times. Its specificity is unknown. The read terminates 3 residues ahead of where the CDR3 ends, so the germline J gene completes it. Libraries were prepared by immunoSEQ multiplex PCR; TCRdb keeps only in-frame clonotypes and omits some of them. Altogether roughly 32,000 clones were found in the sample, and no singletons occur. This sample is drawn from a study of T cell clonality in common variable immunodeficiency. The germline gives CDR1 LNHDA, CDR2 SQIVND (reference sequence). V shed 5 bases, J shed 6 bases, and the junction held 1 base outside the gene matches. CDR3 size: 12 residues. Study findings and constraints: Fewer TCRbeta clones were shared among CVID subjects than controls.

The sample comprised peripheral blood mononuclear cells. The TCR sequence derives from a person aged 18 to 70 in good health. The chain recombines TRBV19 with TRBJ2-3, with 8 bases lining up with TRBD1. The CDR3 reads CASSPGGDTQYF. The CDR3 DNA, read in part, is TGTGCCAGTAGTCCAGGGGGCGATACG.